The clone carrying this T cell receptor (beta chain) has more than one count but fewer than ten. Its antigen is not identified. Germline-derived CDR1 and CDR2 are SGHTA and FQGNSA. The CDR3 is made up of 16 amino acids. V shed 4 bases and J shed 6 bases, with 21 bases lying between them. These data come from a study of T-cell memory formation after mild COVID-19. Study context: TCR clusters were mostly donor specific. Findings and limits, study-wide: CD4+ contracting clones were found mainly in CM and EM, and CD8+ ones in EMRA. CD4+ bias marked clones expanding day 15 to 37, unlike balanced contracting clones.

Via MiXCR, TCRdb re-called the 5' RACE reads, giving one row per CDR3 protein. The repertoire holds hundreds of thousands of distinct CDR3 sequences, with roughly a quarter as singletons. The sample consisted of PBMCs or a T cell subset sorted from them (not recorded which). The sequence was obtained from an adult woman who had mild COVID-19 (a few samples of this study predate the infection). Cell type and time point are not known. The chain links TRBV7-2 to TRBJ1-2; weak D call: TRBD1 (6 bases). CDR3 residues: CASSSQEGGVLNGYTF. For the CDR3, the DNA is TGTGCCAGCAGCTCCCAAGAAGGGGGAGTGTTAAATGGCTACACCTTC.